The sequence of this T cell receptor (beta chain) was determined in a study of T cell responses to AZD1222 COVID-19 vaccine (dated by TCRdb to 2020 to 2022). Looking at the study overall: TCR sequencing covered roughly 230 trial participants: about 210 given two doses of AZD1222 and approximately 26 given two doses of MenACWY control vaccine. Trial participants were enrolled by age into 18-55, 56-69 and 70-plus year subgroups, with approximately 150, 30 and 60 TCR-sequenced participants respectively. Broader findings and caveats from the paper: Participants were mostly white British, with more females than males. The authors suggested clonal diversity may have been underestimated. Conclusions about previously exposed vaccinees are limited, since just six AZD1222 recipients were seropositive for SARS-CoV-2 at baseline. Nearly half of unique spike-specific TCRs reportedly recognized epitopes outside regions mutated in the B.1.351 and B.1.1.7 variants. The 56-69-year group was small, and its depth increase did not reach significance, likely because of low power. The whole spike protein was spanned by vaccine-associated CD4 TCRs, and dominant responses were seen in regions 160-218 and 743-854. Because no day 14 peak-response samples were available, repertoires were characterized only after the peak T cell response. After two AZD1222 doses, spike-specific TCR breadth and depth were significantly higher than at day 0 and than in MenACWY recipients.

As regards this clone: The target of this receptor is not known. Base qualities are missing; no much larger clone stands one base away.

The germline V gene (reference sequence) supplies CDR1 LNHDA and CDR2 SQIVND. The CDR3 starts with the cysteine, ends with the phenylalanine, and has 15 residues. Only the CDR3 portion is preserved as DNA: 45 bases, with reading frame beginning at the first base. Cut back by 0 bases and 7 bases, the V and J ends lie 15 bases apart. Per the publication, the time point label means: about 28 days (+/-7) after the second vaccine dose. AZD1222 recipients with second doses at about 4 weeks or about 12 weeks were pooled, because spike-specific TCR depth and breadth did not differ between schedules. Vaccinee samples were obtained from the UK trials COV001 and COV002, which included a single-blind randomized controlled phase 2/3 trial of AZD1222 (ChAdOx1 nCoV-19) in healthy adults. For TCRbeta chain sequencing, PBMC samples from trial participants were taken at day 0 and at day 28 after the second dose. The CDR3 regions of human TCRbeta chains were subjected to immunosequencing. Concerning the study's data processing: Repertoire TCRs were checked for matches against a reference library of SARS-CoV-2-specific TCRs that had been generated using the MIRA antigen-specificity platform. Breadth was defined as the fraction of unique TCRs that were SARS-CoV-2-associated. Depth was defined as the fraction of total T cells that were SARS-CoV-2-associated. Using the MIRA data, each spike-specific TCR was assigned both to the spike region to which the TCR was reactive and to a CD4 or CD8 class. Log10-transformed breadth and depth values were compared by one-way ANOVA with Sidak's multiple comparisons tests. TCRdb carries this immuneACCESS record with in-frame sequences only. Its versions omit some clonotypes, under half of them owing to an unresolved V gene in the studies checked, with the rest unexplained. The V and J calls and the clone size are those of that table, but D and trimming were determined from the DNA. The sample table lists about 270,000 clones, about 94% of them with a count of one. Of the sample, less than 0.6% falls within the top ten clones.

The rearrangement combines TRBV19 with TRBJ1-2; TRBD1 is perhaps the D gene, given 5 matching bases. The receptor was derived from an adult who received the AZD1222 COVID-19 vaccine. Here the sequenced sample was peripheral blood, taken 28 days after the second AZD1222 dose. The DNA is TGTGCCAGTAGTATAGATGCACGGGGGGACCGTGGCTACACCTTC. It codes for CASSIDARGDRGYTF.